These T cell receptor beta chains were read from a single sample in a study of shared clonotypes between healthy human individuals. The data were produced by immunoSEQ multiplex PCR, yet TCRdb's version contains in-frame clones alone and is incomplete. The sample records some 2.1 million clones, around 95% being singletons. Sequenced input: naive CD8+ T cells from PBMCs. The receptors shown here come from a man younger than 35 in good health. Some clones in this sample may be carry-over from other donors' samples. Both conserved end residues are trimmed from each CDR3. The order of the fields is V gene, CDR3 length, J gene, CDR3 protein.

TRBV7-9	14	TRBJ2-3	ASSFGSDRYTDTQY
TRBV13	12	TRBJ1-3	ASSSDLLGNTIY
TRBV10-3	13	TRBJ1-4	AISDPGLGYEKLF
TRBV7-6	14	TRBJ2-3	ASSLWGRGSTDTQY
TRBV9	13	TRBJ2-5	ASSVTGGLQETQY
TRBV27	9	TRBJ2-7	ASRVGNEQY
TRBV15	13	TRBJ2-7	ATSRDGGSSYEQY
TRBV28	11	TRBJ2-1	ASSSLRGNEQF
TRBV27	14	TRBJ2-7	ASSLLRGAGEDEQY
TRBV7-9	10	TRBJ2-7	ASNDRGYEQY